Presented here are 30 T cell receptor beta chains from one specimen sequenced in a study of identical twins. TCRdb analysed the 5' RACE reads with MiXCR anew, one entry per CDR3 protein. This sample carries around 690,000 distinct CDR3 sequences, about 20% of them seen once, and the ten largest clones take roughly 4.3%. This sample also belongs to another study, concerning T cells expressing NK-cell markers.

The specimen was PBMCs. The receptor set was obtained from a woman younger than 35 in good health.

V usage is TRBV24-1 and J usage is TRBJ2-1, with D possibly TRBD1 on 6 matching bases. Germline assignment: CDR1 KGHDR and CDR2 SFDVKD. CDR3 length: 14 residues. Trimming took 4 bases from V and 5 from J, leaving 11 bases between them. CDR3 sequence: CATSEGQINNEQFF. The CDR3 DNA reads TGTGCCACCAGTGAAGGACAGATAAACAATGAGCAGTTCTTC.

This chain connects TRBV20-1 to TRBJ1-1; 7 bases agree with TRBD1. V shed 6 bases, J shed 5 bases, and the junction held 15 bases outside the gene matches. The V gene's germline CDR1 is DFQATT and CDR2 SNEGSKA (reference sequence). CDR3 length equals 15 residues. The CDR3 DNA reads TGCAGTGCCAGGGACAGAATCGCGGGAAGAACTGAAGCTTTCTTT. Its translation: CSARDRIAGRTEAFF.

This rearrangement joins TRBV27 to TRBJ2-5; D ambiguous. The germline V and J ends were trimmed by 7 bases and 5 bases, with 5 bases remaining between them. Germline V CDR1 and CDR2: MNHEY, SMNVEV (reference sequence). The CDR3 is 10 residues long. This CDR3 reads CASIGETQYF. In nucleotides, the CDR3 is TGTGCCAGCATTGGGGAGACCCAGTACTTC.

This clonotype was seen a handful of times. The genes are TRBV20-1 and TRBJ2-5; 9 bases fit TRBD2. The V gene's germline CDR1 is DFQATT and CDR2 SNEGSKA (reference sequence). The CDR3 extends over 14 amino acids. J lost 2 bases, V lost 7 bases, and 8 bases had no gene match. The chain's CDR3 is CSGVAGVRQETQYF. The CDR3 nucleotides read TGCAGTGGAGTAGCGGGGGTCCGTCAAGAGACCCAGTACTTC.

CDR3 amino acids: CASSYSQGRSDGYTF. CDR3 coding DNA: TGTGCCAGCAGTTACTCGCAGGGGAGGTCGGATGGCTACACCTTC. The chain uses TRBV6-5 and TRBJ1-2; tentatively, D is TRBD1 (6 bases). The germline V gene has CDR1 MNHEY and CDR2 SVGAGI. The CDR3 is made up of 15 amino acids. V was cut by 0 bases and J by 6 bases, with 14 bases left in between.

V usage is TRBV13 and J usage is TRBJ2-3, with 12 bases fitting TRBD2. V lost 4 bases and J lost 2; bases outside the gene matches: 4. The CDR3 sequence is 16 residues long. In germline, CDR1 is PRHDT, CDR2 FYEKMQ (reference sequence). For the CDR3, the DNA is TGTGCCAGCAGCTATCGGACTAGCGGGGCCACAGATACGCAGTATTTT. It codes for CASSYRTSGATDTQYF.

This chain uses TRBV29-1 with TRBJ1-2; no firm D call. V dropped 3 bases and J dropped 5 bases, with 13 bases sitting between them. This CDR3 region has 13 residues. CDR1 is SQVTM and CDR2 is ANQGSEA in the germline V gene. The CDR3 DNA reads TGCAGCGTTGACGCCGAGGTGGGGTATGGCTACACCTTC. This translates into CSVDAEVGYGYTF.

This clonotype was counted a few times. The genes are TRBV5-5 and TRBJ1-2; the D is unclear. V lost 2 bases to trimming and J lost 8 bases, with 13 bases between them. Germline CDR1 and CDR2: SGHKS and YYEKEE (reference sequence). The CDR3 length is 13 residues. The CDR3 spells CASSLKGVWGYTF. CDR3 sequence (DNA): TGTGCCAGCAGCTTAAAGGGAGTTTGGGGCTACACCTTC.

This clonotype was observed a handful of times. The chain joins TRBV11-3 to TRBJ2-1; D gene unclear. This CDR3 region has 11 residues. The V gene's germline CDR1 is SGHNT and CDR2 YENEEA. Trimming stripped 1 base from V and 15 bases from J, with 10 bases between. The CDR3 reads CASSLAALVFF. Written as DNA, the CDR3 is TGTGCCAGCAGCTTAGCGGCCCTGGTGTTCTTC.

This clonotype was found a few times. The rearrangement links TRBV27 to TRBJ1-3; no clear D gene. The CDR3 covers 14 residues. The germline V gene has CDR1 MNHEY and CDR2 SMNVEV (reference sequence). Between the trimmed V and J ends, which lost 4 bases and 0 bases, there was a span of 7 bases. The CDR3 loop is CASSSRASGNTIYF. The CDR3 DNA reads TGTGCCAGCAGTTCTAGGGCCTCTGGAAACACCATATATTTT.

V usage is TRBV9 and J usage is TRBJ2-6; tentative D call: TRBD2 (6 bases). Germline values: CDR1 SGDLS, CDR2 YYNGEE. CDR3 length: 24 amino acids. V was trimmed by 0 bases and J by 0 bases, leaving 31 bases between them. The CDR3 nucleotides read TGTGCCAGCAGCGTAGCAAAGTCCGTGCGGGATCGAGTCCCGTCTAGCTCTGGGGCCAACGTCCTGACTTTC. Translation gives CASSVAKSVRDRVPSSSGANVLTF.

The rearrangement links TRBV10-3 to TRBJ1-1; D is ambiguous. The CDR3 covers 14 residues. V lost 2 bases and J 4 bases, leaving 11 bases between the germline ends. Germline-derived CDR1 and CDR2 are ENHRY and SYGVKD. CDR3 residues: CAISELSEGTEAFF. The DNA for the CDR3 is TGTGCCATCAGTGAGCTGTCGGAGGGCACTGAAGCTTTCTTT.

This rearrangement joins TRBV27 to TRBJ2-3; D not resolved. CDR1 and CDR2 from the germline V gene are MNHEY and SMNVEV (reference sequence). The CDR3 totals 16 residues. The germline V and J ends were trimmed by 3 bases and 0 bases, with 13 bases remaining between them. CDR3 in amino acids: CASSFLTGTSTDTQYF. In DNA, the CDR3 is TGTGCCAGCAGTTTCCTGACCGGAACTAGCACAGATACGCAGTATTTT.

This clonotype showed up just a few times. The J gene is TRBJ2-3, the V gene TRBV4-3; D possibly corresponds to TRBD1 (6 bases). Germline loops: CDR1 LGHNA, CDR2 YSLEER. V lost 4 bases and J 2 bases, leaving 13 bases between the germline ends. This CDR3 is 15 amino acids long. CDR3 sequence (DNA): TGCGCCAGCAGCCGGCGACAGGACCTCACAGATACGCAGTATTTT. Protein sequence: CASSRRQDLTDTQYF.

This clonotype has only a few counts. The chain recombines TRBV3-1 with TRBJ2-1, with TRBD2 matching over 9 bases. Germline CDR1 reads LGHDT; CDR2 reads YNNKEL (reference sequence). V shed 11 bases and J 9 bases; nucleotides not matched to a gene: 23. This CDR3 has 17 residues. This CDR3 is CASSQEVAGAPGSEQFF. CDR3 DNA sequence: TGTGCCTCCAGCCAAGAGGTAGCGGGGGCGCCTGGTAGTGAGCAGTTCTTC.

The chain carries TRBV24-1 and TRBJ2-1, with 9 bases fitting TRBD2. The length of the CDR3 is 13 residues. Per the germline V gene, CDR1 is KGHDR and CDR2 is SFDVKD. V lost 4 bases and J lost 8; bases outside the gene matches: 2. CDR3 in DNA: TGTGCCACCAGTGACGTAGCGGGAGATGAGCAGTTCTTC. It yields the protein CATSDVAGDEQFF.

There are many counts of this clonotype. The chain employs TRBV7-2 and TRBJ2-1; D ambiguous. The CDR3 has 10 amino acids. Germline lookup yields CDR1 SGHTA and CDR2 FQGNSA. Trimming removed 5 bases from V and 12 bases from J, with 8 bases in between. The DNA of the CDR3 is TGTGCCAGCAGCCCGACGGTGCAGTTCTTC. This translates into CASSPTVQFF.

This clonotype was found a few times. This chain uses TRBV27 with TRBJ2-7; 10 bases match TRBD2. The V gene's germline CDR1 is MNHEY and CDR2 SMNVEV (reference sequence). The V segment lost 5 bases and the J segment 3 bases; nucleotides outside the gene matches: 7. CDR3 length: 15 amino acids. Written as DNA, the CDR3 is TGTGCCAGCAGTCCCACTAGCGGGGCCAGCTACGAGCAGTACTTC. Protein product: CASSPTSGASYEQYF.

J is TRBJ2-2 and V is TRBV7-2; D may be TRBD1 or TRBD2 (6 bases each). Germline V gene lookup returns CDR1 SGHTA and CDR2 FQGNSA. With 3 bases removed from V and 8 bases from J, the gap between germline ends came to 22 bases. CDR3 length: 17 amino acids. The CDR3 here is CASSFRGEGGPRGELFF. The CDR3 DNA sequence: TGTGCCAGCAGCTTCCGCGGGGAAGGGGGACCAAGGGGGGAGCTGTTTTTT.

This clonotype has a count of ten or more. This sequence joins TRBV29-1 and TRBJ2-4; 8 bases line up with TRBD1. The CDR3 totals 17 residues. From germline, CDR1 is SQVTM and CDR2 ANQGSEA. Trimming at V came to 5 bases and at J to 0 bases, leaving 12 bases not matched to a gene. DNA of the CDR3: TGCAGCGTTTCCAGGACAGGGACCCCGCTAGCCAAAAACATTCAGTACTTC. It translates to CSVSRTGTPLAKNIQYF.

The rearrangement uses TRBV25-1 and TRBJ2-7; the D gene is possibly TRBD1 (6 bases). The CDR3 loop spans 14 amino acids. From germline, CDR1 is MGHDK and CDR2 SYGVNS. The V gene lost 4 bases and the J gene lost 1 base, with 11 bases spanning the gap. CDR3 sequence (DNA): TGTGCCAGCAGTGTAACAGGGAAGTCCTACGAGCAGTACTTC. As protein: CASSVTGKSYEQYF.

This clonotype was observed a handful of times. This chain uses TRBV12-3 or TRBV12-4 with TRBJ1-3; D remains unclear. V dropped 3 bases and J dropped 0 bases, with 9 bases sitting between them. CDR3 length: 15 residues. Here the CDR3 reads CASSLLSSSGNTIYF. As DNA, the CDR3 is TGTGCCAGCAGTTTGCTGTCTTCCTCTGGAAACACCATATATTTT.

This chain links TRBV25-1 with TRBJ2-1; D tentatively reads TRBD1 or TRBD2 (5 bases each). Germline V lookup: CDR1 MGHDK, CDR2 SYGVNS. The V gene lost 6 bases and the J gene lost 0 bases, with 15 bases spanning the gap. This CDR3 spans 16 amino acids. The CDR3 DNA follows: TGTGCCAGCAGCCCCGGGGCCCTAAGCTCCTACAATGAGCAGTTCTTC. It encodes CASSPGALSSYNEQFF. Drawing the rest from reference TRBV25-1 and TRBJ2-1, the complete variable domain is EADIYQTPRYLVIGTGKKITLECSQTMGHDKMYWYQQDPGMELHLIHYSYGVNSTEKGDLSSESTVSRIRTEHFPLTLESARPSHTSQYLCASSPGALSSYNEQFFGPGTRLTVL.

This clonotype has at least ten counts. The chain joins TRBV7-2 to TRBJ1-5, with D possibly matching TRBD1 (6 bases). CDR3 length equals 14 residues. Looked up from germline, CDR1 is SGHTA and CDR2 is FQGNSA. Trimming stripped 5 bases from V and 7 bases from J, with 15 bases between. CDR3 loop: CASSGGQGKQPQHF. As DNA, the CDR3 is TGTGCCAGCAGCGGGGGGCAGGGAAAGCAGCCCCAGCATTTT.

The chain has TRBV6-1 and TRBJ1-2; D is ambiguous. Trimming took off 4 bases at V and 4 bases at J, with 7 bases between the two ends. CDR1 is MNHNS, CDR2 SASEGT, per germline. This CDR3 is built from 12 residues. The CDR3 region is CASSGLPYGYTF. The CDR3 DNA reads TGTGCCAGCAGTGGCCTACCCTATGGCTACACCTTC.

This clonotype was seen a handful of times. The V gene is TRBV29-1, the J gene TRBJ2-1, with a possible D match to TRBD1 (5 bases). Looked up from germline, CDR1 is SQVTM and CDR2 is ANQGSEA. Trimming removed 5 bases from V and 12 bases from J, with 20 bases in between. The CDR3 extends over 13 amino acids. The CDR3 loop is CSVLTVLHHMQFF. The DNA of the CDR3 is TGCAGCGTTCTGACAGTCCTTCACCACATGCAGTTCTTC.

The chain recombines TRBV12-3 or TRBV12-4 with TRBJ2-2; TRBD2 matches 11 bases. Losses at the gene ends were 7 bases for V and 6 bases for J; bases not matched to a gene: 7. The CDR3 has 15 amino acids. The CDR3 region is CASIGSGGVAGELFF. The CDR3 nucleotides read TGTGCCAGCATTGGTAGCGGGGGGGTAGCCGGGGAGCTGTTTTTT.

The chain joins TRBV4-3 to TRBJ2-1; TRBD1 is a possible D gene (5 bases). This CDR3 is built from 17 residues. V dropped 4 bases and J dropped 6 bases, with 22 bases sitting between them. Germline loops: CDR1 LGHNA, CDR2 YSLEER. This CDR3 reads CASSLSTAGHRVNEQFF. The CDR3 DNA reads TGCGCCAGCAGCCTTTCTACGGCAGGACATCGCGTCAATGAGCAGTTCTTC.

The chain uses TRBV19 and TRBJ2-2, with unresolved D. This CDR3 contains 12 residues. Trimming took 1 base from V and 4 from J, leaving 1 base between them. Germline V gives CDR1 LNHDA, CDR2 SQIVND (reference sequence). The CDR3 DNA is TGTGCCAGTAGTATAGGCACCGGGGAGCTGTTTTTT. Translation: CASSIGTGELFF.

This clonotype was seen a few times. The chain is built from TRBV29-1 and TRBJ2-2; D is perhaps TRBD1 (7 bases). V was pared by 4 bases and J by 6 bases, with 9 bases between. Germline values: CDR1 SQVTM, CDR2 ANQGSEA. The CDR3 covers 12 residues. CDR3 bases: TGCAGCGTTGGGAGGGGGCCCGGGGAGCTGTTTTTT. This gives the protein CSVGRGPGELFF.